Following are 13 T cell receptor beta chains from one sample sequenced in a study of identical twins. Each CDR3 protein is one row after TCRdb ran MiXCR on the 5' RACE reads. The repertoire holds 600,000 to 850,000 distinct CDR3 sequences, with about 20% as singletons. In addition, the sample was reused for a study of T cells expressing NK-cell markers.

Sequencing was done on a sample of PBMCs. The source is a woman aged 18-35 years in good health.

V usage is TRBV5-1 and J usage is TRBJ2-3; D gene unclear. V lost 4 bases and J 4 bases, leaving 10 bases between the germline ends. CDR3 length equals 13 residues. CDR1 and CDR2 from the germline V gene are SGHRS and YFSETQ. The CDR3 DNA follows: TGCGCCAGCAGCGCCCGCCACGCAGATACGCAGTATTTT. It encodes CASSARHADTQYF.

This chain's CDR3 is CSARVAGSRNEQFF. The CDR3 DNA follows: TGCAGTGCTAGGGTAGCGGGGTCTCGAAATGAGCAGTTCTTC. This chain links TRBV20-1 with TRBJ2-1; 8 bases agree with TRBD2. Trimming took 3 bases from V and 7 from J; bases not matched to a gene: 8. Germline V gives CDR1 DFQATT, CDR2 SNEGSKA (reference sequence). The CDR3 has 14 residues.

This clonotype came up a few times. The gene calls are TRBV6-5 and TRBJ2-1; 11 bases map to TRBD2. The V gene end was trimmed by 4 bases and the J gene end by 9 bases; junction bases not matched to a gene: 2. The CDR3 totals 13 residues. Germline V gives CDR1 MNHEY, CDR2 SVGAGI. CDR3 amino acids: CASSLTSGVEQFF. The CDR3 DNA reads TGTGCCAGCAGTTTGACTAGCGGGGTTGAGCAGTTCTTC.

This clonotype was observed a few times. The genes are TRBV5-1 and TRBJ2-3; D may be TRBD2 (6 bases). Germline CDR1 reads SGHRS; CDR2 reads YFSETQ. The CDR3 totals 18 residues. V was cut by 4 bases and J by 2 bases, with 23 bases left in between. The CDR3 region is CASSPFGAGTGFTDTQYF. DNA for the CDR3: TGCGCCAGCAGCCCCTTTGGGGCGGGGACTGGGTTCACAGATACGCAGTATTTT.

The chain employs TRBV29-1 and TRBJ2-5, with TRBD2 matching over 7 bases. Germline trimming cut 5 bases from V and 2 bases from J; bases unmatched to any gene: 5. The germline V gene has CDR1 SQVTM and CDR2 ANQGSEA. The length of the CDR3 is 13 residues. DNA for the CDR3: TGCAGCGTTCGCGGGGGACCGCAAGAGACCCAGTACTTC. This sequence encodes CSVRGGPQETQYF.

The genes are TRBV7-9 and TRBJ1-2; D not certain. Germline assignment: CDR1 SEHNR and CDR2 FQNEAQ (reference sequence). CDR3 length equals 14 residues. V was shortened by 7 bases and J by 4 bases, with 16 bases between the two germline ends. The CDR3 loop reads CASNQEGSFYGYTF. As DNA, the CDR3 is TGTGCCAGCAACCAAGAAGGGTCCTTCTATGGCTACACCTTC.

This clonotype was seen many times. The chain couples TRBV4-3 to TRBJ2-7; 13 bases are a match to TRBD2. The CDR3 is 15 residues long. Germline V gene sequence: CDR1 LGHNA, CDR2 YSLEER. Trimming at V came to 3 bases and at J to 2 bases, leaving 1 base not matched to a gene. The CDR3 DNA reads TGCGCCAGCAGCCAGGGACTAGCGGGAACCTACGAGCAGTACTTC. It specifies CASSQGLAGTYEQYF.

This clonotype was detected only a few times. This chain links TRBV12-3 or TRBV12-4 with TRBJ1-5; the D is unclear. The CDR3 length is 12 residues. Trimming took off 5 bases at V and 9 bases at J, with 11 bases between the two ends. The CDR3 nucleotides read TGTGCCAGCAGTGCCGCGGAGAGGCCCCAGCATTTT. This gives the protein CASSAAERPQHF.

The CDR3 sequence is CASPVRGAGYEQYF. In DNA, the CDR3 is TGTGCCAGTCCGGTAAGGGGGGCCGGGTACGAGCAGTACTTC. This sequence joins TRBV21-1 and TRBJ2-7; whether TRBD1, the table's D call, matches the DNA was not checked. TRBV21-1 is a pseudogene segment. This CDR3 spans 14 amino acids.

The chain joins TRBV5-5 to TRBJ2-1, with 7 positions matching TRBD2. The CDR3 sequence is 16 residues long. J lost 5 bases, V lost 4 bases, and 12 bases had no gene match. From germline, CDR1 is SGHKS and CDR2 YYEKEE (reference sequence). CDR3 DNA: TGTGCCAGCAGCCCACATTTCAGCGGGAACAACAATGAGCAGTTCTTC. Translating it yields CASSPHFSGNNNEQFF.

This sequence joins TRBV5-4 and TRBJ1-1; D ambiguous. The CDR3 extends over 15 amino acids. Germline V CDR1 and CDR2: SGHNT, YYREEE (reference sequence). V was shortened by 3 bases and J by 4 bases, with 16 bases between the two germline ends. The CDR3 spells CASSYAVDLSTEAFF. CDR3 bases: TGTGCCAGCAGCTATGCCGTGGACCTCTCCACTGAAGCTTTCTTT.

This clonotype came up a few times. The chain uses TRBV20-1 and TRBJ2-3; D perhaps matches TRBD1 (6 bases). Trimming took 2 bases from V and 2 from J, leaving 17 bases between them. CDR1 and CDR2 (germline): DFQATT, SNEGSKA (reference sequence). The CDR3 consists of 16 residues. The CDR3 sequence is CSARPFRGSTTDTQYF. The CDR3 coding sequence is TGCAGTGCTAGACCCTTCAGGGGCTCAACCACAGATACGCAGTATTTT.

The chain links TRBV6-5 to TRBJ2-5; D unresolved. The CDR3 has 14 residues. CDR1 MNHEY and CDR2 SVGAGI come from the germline V gene. V lost 3 bases and J 5 bases, leaving 13 bases between the germline ends. The CDR3 region is CASSYQTPMETQYF. DNA for the CDR3: TGTGCCAGCAGTTATCAGACCCCTATGGAGACCCAGTACTTC.